This TCR beta chain was sequenced in a study of T cell responses to AZD1222 COVID-19 vaccine. Second doses that came at about 4 or about 12 weeks were put together. The V gene's germline CDR1 is KGHSH and CDR2 LQKENI. CDR3 length equals 15 residues. V lost 4 bases to trimming and J lost 6 bases, with 18 bases between them. Concerning this clone: Its specificity is not known.

Overall study results and limits: Increased Spike-specific TCR breadth and depth were observed after two AZD1222 doses. Repertoires were obtained solely post-peak T cell response. At 160-218 and 743-854, vaccine-associated CD4 TCRs were dominant, and they spanned spike.

Data came from immunoSEQ multiplex PCR; TCRdb stores just in-frame clones and leaves some out. The table shows around 140,000 clones, with roughly nine tenths occurring only once. This chain joins TRBV18 and TRBJ1-1; D uncertain. The origin of this receptor is an adult who received the AZD1222 COVID-19 vaccine. The sequences come from peripheral blood, collected 28 days after the second AZD1222 dose. The CDR3 nucleotides read TGTGCCAGCTCACTTGCTTGGGGAGTCATCGCTGAAGCTTTCTTT. Translation gives CASSLAWGVIAEAFF.